These 9 T cell receptor beta chains came from one sample sequenced in a study of T cells expressing NK-cell markers. One entry per CDR3 protein, without DNA, is what TCRdb gives after re-calling the 5' RACE reads. Its table records some 500,000 distinct CDR3 sequences. Sequencing input: blood T cells: a sorted CD56 or NKG2C T cell subset, CD4+ or CD8+ T cells, or bulk PBMC T cells (not recorded which). The receptors here all came from a woman aged 50 to 60 in good health.

This chain's CDR3 is CASSPREGANIQYF. J is TRBJ2-4 and V is TRBV11-1; as DNA is missing, the TRBD1 call by TCRdb cannot be tested. The CDR3 spans 14 residues. The germline V gene has CDR1 SGHAT and CDR2 FQDESV (reference sequence).

The chain couples TRBV2 to TRBJ1-5. The germline V gene has CDR1 SNHLY and CDR2 FYNNEI. This CDR3 is built from 15 residues. The CDR3: CASSEGGMGNQPQHF. The variable domain in full, completed from reference TRBV2 and TRBJ1-5, reads EPEVTQTPSHQVTQMGQEVILRCVPISNHLYFYWYRQILGQKVEFLVSFYNNEISEKSEIFDDQFSVERPDGSNFTLKIRSTKLEDSAMYFCASSEGGMGNQPQHFGDGTRLSIL.

V gene TRBV12-3 or TRBV12-4 combines with J gene TRBJ1-5; no DNA is available, so the TRBD1 call from TCRdb remains unchecked. The CDR3 totals 15 residues. The CDR3 protein is CASSLSRGPNQPQHF.

This rearrangement joins TRBV5-1 to TRBJ1-2; as DNA is missing, the TRBD1 call by TCRdb cannot be tested. Per the germline V gene, CDR1 is SGHRS and CDR2 is YFSETQ. This CDR3 spans 16 amino acids. This CDR3 reads CASSLGGEGVNYGYTF.

The V and J genes are TRBV7-9 and TRBJ2-1; TCRdb designates TRBD2, a call that cannot be tested without DNA. Germline loops: CDR1 SEHNR, CDR2 FQNEAQ (reference sequence). This CDR3 has 15 residues. The CDR3 sequence: CASSPGLAAKGEQFF.

The V gene is TRBV5-5, the J gene TRBJ1-1; TCRdb selects TRBD1, and the lack of DNA leaves this call unchecked. The CDR3 runs to 18 residues. Germline V gene lookup returns CDR1 SGHKS and CDR2 YYEKEE (reference sequence). This CDR3 is CASSLRLSPGTGITEAFF. The complete variable domain, with remaining parts taken from reference TRBV5-5 and TRBJ1-1, reads DAGVTQSPTHLIKTRGQQVTLRCSPISGHKSVSWYQQVLGQGPQFIFQYYEKEERGRGNFPDRFSARQFPNYSSELNVNALLLGDSALYLCASSLRLSPGTGITEAFFGQGTRLTVV.

The CDR3 loop is CASSPFQGVAGYTF. This chain uses TRBV7-9 with TRBJ1-2; checking the TCRdb D call of TRBD1 is not possible without DNA. CDR1 SEHNR and CDR2 FQNEAQ come from the germline V gene (reference sequence). This CDR3 has 14 amino acids.

The V call is TRBV4-1, the J call TRBJ2-5. The CDR3 has 14 amino acids. The germline V gene encodes CDR1 MGHRA and CDR2 YSYEKL. The CDR3 loop reads CASSKLGTGETQYF.

V gene TRBV12-3 or TRBV12-4 combines with J gene TRBJ2-5; the D call of TRBD2 rests on TCRdb alone, since no DNA is present to check it. This CDR3 has 15 residues. The CDR3 is CASSLLGGSGETQYF.